This T cell receptor (beta chain) was profiled in a study of beta chain features in type 1 diabetes. CDR1 is SGHRS, CDR2 YFSETQ, per germline. This CDR3 region has 14 residues. V was pared by 0 bases and J by 9 bases, with 13 bases between. All sorted populations exceeded 95% purity. Details on this clone: Antigen unknown. Other DNA sequences in the same sample also yield this CDR3.

Overall study results and limits: Whether TCRB rearrangement is influenced by HLA type was left unresolved in this analysis.

Isolated RNA was reverse transcribed in full, so expressed TCRB transcripts were sequenced. TCRdb's table, derived via immunoSEQ multiplex PCR, lists solely in-frame clones and lacks some. In the table there are 450,000 or so clones, 9.5% to 12% of which are singletons. The sequence came from a woman in her late teens or twenties in good health. This chain connects TRBV5-1 to TRBJ2-1; D is perhaps TRBD1 or TRBD2 (5 bases each). Sequencing was performed on naive CD4+ T cells from blood. The CDR3 DNA follows: TGCGCCAGCAGCTTGGGGCAGGGTGGAGGTGAGCAGTTCTTC. The encoded protein is CASSLGQGGGEQFF.